This TCR beta chain emerged from a study of tumor and adjacent non-tumor tissue in lung cancer. RNA was extracted from bulk tissue without any cell sorting. The V segment lost 6 bases and the J segment 1 base; nucleotides outside the gene matches: 9. Germline-derived CDR1 and CDR2 are SEHNR and FQNEAQ (reference sequence). The CDR3 spans 16 residues. The library came from three nested PCR rounds adapted from ARM-PCR protocols. TCRdb called the multiplex PCR reads again in MiXCR, with one record for every CDR3 protein. In the table there are 65,000 to 80,000 distinct CDR3 sequences, less than 80% of which are singletons.

The V call is TRBV7-9, the J call TRBJ1-1; 9 nucleotides match TRBD1. Sequencing input: lung tumor tissue. This sequence was found in a man aged 55 to 70 with non-small cell lung cancer. CDR3 DNA sequence: TGTGCCAGCAGATTTTCCGGGACAGGGAAGAACACTGAAGCTTTCTTT. Protein sequence: CASRFSGTGKNTEAFF.